This TCR beta chain was found in a study of regulatory T cells in long-lasting Graves disease. The TCR beta library used iRepertoire HTBI primers with Arm-PCR amplification of CDR3. TCRdb reprocessed the multiplex PCR reads via MiXCR and lists one record per CDR3 protein. Here the sample spans roughly 610,000 distinct CDR3 sequences, 15% to 20% being singletons. This clonotype was observed a handful of times. Time point in this sample: newly diagnosed GD, antithyroid drugs for less than 3 months. After RNA was extracted from PBMCs, the TCR library was made from it. Tubes containing EDTA received approximately 9 milliliters of drawn peripheral blood. Germline V lookup: CDR1 SGHTA, CDR2 FQGTGA. The junction had 3 bases not matched to a gene; V was cut back by 5 bases and J by 10 bases. CDR3 length: 13 residues. These data also formed part of another study, on T cells in Graves' hyperthyroidism and ophthalmopathy. This second report adds: The study enrolled patients aged 18 to 65 with newly diagnosed hyperthyroidism of under 2 months' duration.

The source is a man younger than 35 with Graves disease. The chain links TRBV7-3 to TRBJ2-1, with TRBD2 matching 12 bases. Sequenced here: peripheral blood mononuclear cells (PBMCs), sampled at new diagnosis, from a patient treated with antithyroid drugs. CDR3 nucleotides: TGTGCCAGCAGCCCTGGGACTAGCGGGGAGCAGTTCTTC. Protein: CASSPGTSGEQFF. The variable domain in full, with the rest retrieved from reference TRBV7-3 and TRBJ2-1, is GAGVSQTPSNKVTEKGKYVELRCDPISGHTALYWYRQSLGQGPEFLIYFQGTGAADDSGLPNDRFFAVRPEGSVSTLKIQRTERGDSAVYLCASSPGTSGEQFFGPGTRLTVL.